The 18 T cell receptor beta chains listed next were all sequenced from one sample in a study of shared clonotypes between healthy human individuals. Libraries were prepared by immunoSEQ multiplex PCR; TCRdb keeps only in-frame clonotypes and omits some of them. This table has roughly 680,000 clones, roughly 72% appearing once. Sequencing was done on a sample of memory CD4+ T cells sorted from blood. As to subset: CD45RA-negative fraction. The receptor source for this set is a woman aged 25-40 years in good health.

The chain carries TRBV5-1 and TRBJ2-6, with TRBD1 matching over 9 bases. Trimming cost V 1 base and J 2 bases; bases outside gene matches: 7. The germline V gene encodes CDR1 SGHRS and CDR2 YFSETQ. The CDR3 covers 18 residues. The CDR3 nucleotides are TGCGCCAGCAGCTTGCTCCAACAGGGGGCCCCTGGGGCCAACGTCCTGACTTTC. Protein product: CASSLLQQGAPGANVLTF. The whole variable domain, remainder taken from reference TRBV5-1 and TRBJ2-6, is KAGVTQTPRYLIKTRGQQVTLSCSPISGHRSVSWYQQTPGQGLQFLFEYFSETQRNKGNFPGRFSGRQFSNSRSEMNVSTLELGDSALYLCASSLLQQGAPGANVLTFGAGSRLTVL.

J is TRBJ2-5 and V is TRBV27; 7 bases are a match to TRBD2. CDR1 is MNHEY and CDR2 is SMNVEV in the germline V gene (reference sequence). J was trimmed by 0 bases and V by 0 bases; bases with no gene match: 7. This CDR3 spans 17 amino acids. The CDR3 DNA is TGTGCCAGCAGTTTATCCCCCTCGGGGGGATACCAAGAGACCCAGTACTTC. It specifies CASSLSPSGGYQETQYF.

The J gene is TRBJ1-3, the V gene TRBV28, with D hard to call. CDR3 size: 12 residues. The germline CDR1 and CDR2 sequences are MDHEN and SYDVKM. V was trimmed by 7 bases and J by 1 base, leaving 5 bases between them. This CDR3 reads CASKVSGNTIYF. DNA for the CDR3: TGTGCCAGCAAGGTTTCTGGAAACACCATATATTTT.

The V gene is TRBV7-8, the J gene TRBJ2-2, with 8 positions matching TRBD1. Looked up from germline, CDR1 is SGHVS and CDR2 is FQNEAQ. J was trimmed by 1 base and V by 2 bases; bases with no gene match: 6. CDR3 size: 17 residues. The CDR3 bases are TGTGCCAGCAGCTTACCCAGGGGACAGGTGAACACCGGGGAGCTGTTTTTT. Translated: CASSLPRGQVNTGELFF. Drawing the rest from reference TRBV7-8 and TRBJ2-2, the complete variable domain is GAGVSQSPRYKVAKRGQDVALRCDPISGHVSLFWYQQALGQGPEFLTYFQNEAQLDKSGLPSDRFFAERPEGSVSTLKIQRTQQEDSAVYLCASSLPRGQVNTGELFFGEGSRLTVL.

On this clone itself: A far larger clone is only one base removed, so a read error is likely. The J gene is TRBJ2-5, the V gene TRBV18, with 9 bases identical to TRBD1. The CDR3 has 16 amino acids. Germline V CDR1 and CDR2: KGHSH, LQKENI. The CDR3 DNA sequence: TGTACCAGCTCACCACAGGGGGCGTTGAATCGAGAGACCCAGTACTTC. It specifies CTSSPQGALNRETQYF.

This chain uses TRBV10-3 with TRBJ2-5, with D tentatively TRBD1 (5 bases). Germline lookup yields CDR1 ENHRY and CDR2 SYGVKD. The CDR3 loop spans 13 amino acids. V lost 7 bases and J 4 bases, leaving 13 bases between the germline ends. This CDR3 is CAIKSRARETQYF. The CDR3 DNA reads as TGTGCCATCAAAAGCAGGGCAAGAGAGACCCAGTACTTC.

The gene calls are TRBV5-4 and TRBJ2-5; possible D gene TRBD2, 6 bases. The germline CDR1 and CDR2 sequences are SGHNT and YYREEE (reference sequence). The CDR3 sequence is 13 residues long. The V and J ends lost 5 bases and 2 bases respectively, with 10 bases between them. The CDR3: CASREDYQETQYF. CDR3 coding DNA: TGTGCCAGCAGGGAGGACTATCAAGAGACCCAGTACTTC.

This clone was seen repeatedly, ten times or more. The CDR3 here is CASSMGSLPTNEKLFF. The CDR3 coding sequence is TGTGCCAGTAGTATGGGCAGCCTTCCAACTAATGAAAAACTGTTTTTT. The J gene is TRBJ1-4, the V gene TRBV19; no definite D call. Germline loops: CDR1 LNHDA, CDR2 SQIVND (reference sequence). V dropped 3 bases and J dropped 0 bases, with 11 bases sitting between them. This CDR3 spans 16 amino acids. The full variable domain, its missing parts supplied by reference TRBV19 and TRBJ1-4, is DGGITQSPKYLFRKEGQNVTLSCEQNLNHDAMYWYRQDPGQGLRLIYYSQIVNDFQKGDIAEGYSVSREKKESFPLTVTSAQKNPTAFYLCASSMGSLPTNEKLFFGSGTQLSVL.

The chain joins TRBV10-3 to TRBJ2-7; TRBD2 matches 12 bases. Germline V gene lookup returns CDR1 ENHRY and CDR2 SYGVKD. The CDR3 sequence is 13 residues long. Trimming removed 9 bases from V and 0 bases from J; junction bases left unmatched: 0. The CDR3 DNA is TGTGCCATGACTAGCGGGAGCTCCTACGAGCAGTACTTC. Its translation is CAMTSGSSYEQYF.

The rearrangement uses TRBV7-2 and TRBJ2-5; 15 bases are a match to TRBD2. CDR1 is SGHTA, CDR2 FQGNSA, per germline. The junction had 12 bases not matched to a gene; V was cut back by 1 base and J by 12 bases. The CDR3 is 17 amino acids. As DNA, the CDR3 is TGTGCCAGCAGCTTAGGAGGGACTAGCGGGAGGAAGGTGCGGAAGTACTTC. It is translated as CASSLGGTSGRKVRKYF.

Here the CDR3 reads CASSPTGLTGELFF. In DNA, the CDR3 is TGTGCCAGCAGCCCTACAGGGTTGACCGGGGAGCTGTTTTTT. This chain joins TRBV11-2 and TRBJ2-2, with TRBD1 as a possible D gene (6 bases). This CDR3 is 14 amino acids long. From germline, CDR1 is SGHAT and CDR2 FQNNGV. V gave up 5 bases and J gave up 5 bases, with 12 bases separating them.

This clone showed up many times. The chain is built from TRBV6-5 and TRBJ2-5, with 10 bases matching TRBD2. CDR3 length: 15 amino acids. V lost 5 bases, J lost 7 bases, and 10 bases stayed unmatched. Germline loops: CDR1 MNHEY, CDR2 SVGAGI. The CDR3 region has the DNA TGTGCCAGCAGTGCCGCGACTAGCGGGTTGGGGACCCAGTACTTC. It codes for CASSAATSGLGTQYF.

This rearrangement joins TRBV7-9 to TRBJ1-4; D is undetermined. Germline loops: CDR1 SEHNR, CDR2 FQNEAQ (reference sequence). Trimming cost V 3 bases and J 8 bases, with 13 bases left between them. CDR3 size: 14 residues. CDR3 amino acids: CASSFREGVEKLFF. For the CDR3, the DNA is TGTGCCAGCAGCTTCAGAGAGGGAGTAGAAAAACTGTTTTTT.

CDR3 loop: CASSPLRDSANEQFF. The CDR3 DNA reads as TGTGCCAGCAGCCCACTCCGGGACAGCGCCAATGAGCAGTTCTTC. J is TRBJ2-1 and V is TRBV11-2, with 7 bases fitting TRBD1. This CDR3 is built from 15 residues. With 5 bases clipped from V and 6 bases from J, the junction kept 10 bases outside the gene matches. CDR1 and CDR2 from the germline V gene are SGHAT and FQNNGV.

The genes are TRBV28 and TRBJ1-2; no definite D call. Germline V gives CDR1 MDHEN, CDR2 SYDVKM. This CDR3 has 11 amino acids. Trimming pared 3 bases from V and 4 bases from J, leaving 3 bases between. The CDR3 DNA sequence: TGTGCCAGCAGTTTTATCTATGGCTACACCTTC. Protein product: CASSFIYGYTF.

In its sample, this clone was seen a few times. The junction shows a germline mismatch at one end, possibly a read error. The V gene is TRBV7-3, the J gene TRBJ2-3, with 13 nucleotides matching TRBD2. The CDR3 has 13 amino acids. Germline V gives CDR1 SGHTA, CDR2 FQGTGA. CDR3: CASSQPTTSGRIF. The CDR3 bases are TGTGCCAGCAGCCAGCCCACGACTAGCGGGAGGATTTTT.

The chain couples TRBV9 to TRBJ1-3; 7 bases map to TRBD1. The length of the CDR3 is 13 residues. V lost 0 bases, J lost 9 bases, and 3 bases stayed unmatched. The germline V gene has CDR1 SGDLS and CDR2 YYNGEE. This CDR3 is CASSVGRDSTIYF. Here the CDR3 DNA reads TGTGCCAGCAGCGTAGGGCGGGACAGCACCATATATTTT.

This clone was counted only a few times. This chain links TRBV7-8 with TRBJ2-2; D call uncertain. The ends were cut back, 3 bases at V and 0 bases at J, with 8 bases in the middle. This CDR3 is built from 15 residues. Looked up from germline, CDR1 is SGHVS and CDR2 is FQNEAQ. DNA for the CDR3: TGTGCCAGCAGCTTCGTGCTATCGAACACCGGGGAGCTGTTTTTT. Amino acid sequence: CASSFVLSNTGELFF.